The rows below give T cell receptor beta chains drawn from one sample of a study of control samples from healthy donors and cancer patients. This table comes from immunoSEQ multiplex PCR, and its TCRdb copy is limited to in-frame clones, with some not included. The data show 190,000 or so clones, over 80% seen once. Sequenced input: blood. The receptors here all came from a man younger than 35 in good health. Both conserved end residues are part of each CDR3. The order of the fields is D gene, J gene, clone size, V gene, CDR3 protein, CDR3 DNA. D genes are given only for firm matches. Size tells how often a clone was seen (once, few, many) or the class of an expanded clone, and some rows leave it out.

>NA|TRBJ2-2|NA|TRBV9
CASSPNSNPNTGELFF
TGTGCCAGCAGCCCAAACAGTAATCCAAACACCGGGGAGCTGTTTTTT
>NA|TRBJ2-1|NA|TRBV5-1
CASSPIFDEQFF
TGCGCCAGCAGCCCTATTTTCGATGAGCAGTTCTTC
>NA|TRBJ1-6|NA|TRBV3-1/TRBV3-2
CASSPRTSYNSPLHF
TGTGCCAGCAGCCCGCGGACCTCCTATAATTCACCCCTCCACTTT
>NA|TRBJ1-1|NA|TRBV19
CASSKAVEAFF
TGTGCCAGTAGTAAGGCCGTTGAAGCTTTCTTT
>NA|TRBJ1-5|few|TRBV10-3
CAISDLTEGQPQHF
TGTGCCATCAGTGATTTAACAGAAGGACAGCCCCAGCATTTT
>TRBD2|TRBJ2-1|NA|TRBV5-1
CASSWTSGFNNEQFF
TGCGCCAGCAGCTGGACTAGCGGGTTCAACAATGAGCAGTTCTTC
>NA|TRBJ2-7|NA|TRBV27
CASSLRTVPYEQYF
TGTGCCAGCAGTTTGAGGACAGTACCCTACGAGCAGTACTTC
>NA|TRBJ1-2|NA|TRBV19
CASRSDGILGAYGYTF
TGTGCCAGTAGGTCCGATGGGATCCTGGGAGCCTATGGCTACACCTTC
>TRBD1|TRBJ2-2|once|TRBV5-4
CASSSWQGAGELFF
TGTGCCAGCAGCTCATGGCAGGGGGCCGGGGAGCTGTTTTTT
>NA|TRBJ2-1|NA|TRBV4-1
CASSLGPDSYNEQFF
TGCGCCAGCAGCCTGGGACCGGACTCCTACAATGAGCAGTTCTTC
>NA|TRBJ1-3|NA|TRBV5-5
CASTRAGTPGNTIYF
TGTGCCAGCACCCGGGCCGGGACACCAGGAAACACCATATATTTT
>TRBD1|TRBJ2-1|NA|TRBV19
CASSHSGGKSYNEQFF
TGTGCCAGTAGTCACTCAGGGGGTAAATCCTACAATGAGCAGTTCTTC
>NA|TRBJ1-1|NA|TRBV30
CAWSGLYRENTEAFF
TGTGCCTGGAGTGGACTCTACAGGGAGAACACTGAAGCTTTCTTT
>TRBD1|TRBJ1-2|once|TRBV30
CASYPGQGLLYGYTF
TGTGCCAGCTATCCGGGACAGGGCCTCCTTTATGGCTACACCTTC
>NA|TRBJ1-6|once|TRBV19
CASRPGENNSPLHF
TGTGCCAGTAGACCAGGGGAGAATAATTCACCCCTCCACTTT
>NA|TRBJ2-5|NA|TRBV3-1/TRBV3-2
CASSQDRLFGGTQYF
TGTGCCAGCAGCCAAGATCGGCTTTTCGGAGGGACCCAGTACTTC
>NA|TRBJ2-1|NA|TRBV7-3
CASSLTGGSHNEQFF
TGTGCCAGCAGCTTAACAGGGGGTAGCCACAATGAGCAGTTCTTC
>NA|TRBJ1-5|NA|TRBV5-1
CASSSWSNQPQHF
TGCGCCAGCAGCTCATGGAGCAATCAGCCCCAGCATTTT
>NA|TRBJ1-1|NA|TRBV27
CASRGNTEAFF
TGTGCCAGCAGGGGGAACACTGAAGCTTTCTTT
>TRBD1|TRBJ2-7|NA|TRBV28
CASSFDDRGNDEQYF
TGTGCCAGCAGTTTTGATGACAGGGGGAACGACGAGCAGTACTTC
>TRBD1|TRBJ1-4|NA|TRBV5-1
CASSQGGTNEKLFF
TGCGCCAGCAGCCAGGGGGGGACTAATGAAAAACTGTTTTTT
>NA|TRBJ1-6|NA|TRBV5-1
CASSSGGSPLHF
TGCGCCAGCAGCTCCGGGGGCTCACCCCTCCACTTT
>TRBD1|TRBJ2-3|once|TRBV30
CAWSDYIPGQGLHTQYF
TGTGCCTGGAGTGACTATATACCGGGACAGGGTCTCCATACGCAGTATTTT
>TRBD1|TRBJ2-1|NA|TRBV7-9
CASSAIGTGVYNEQFF
TGTGCCAGCAGCGCTATCGGGACAGGGGTCTACAATGAGCAGTTCTTC
>NA|TRBJ1-5|NA|TRBV23-1
CAKGDPGNQPQHF
TGCGCCAAGGGTGACCCGGGCAATCAGCCCCAGCATTTT
>NA|TRBJ1-2|NA|TRBV12-5
CASGFQGHHYGYTF
TGTGCTAGTGGTTTTCAGGGGCATCACTATGGCTACACCTTC
>NA|TRBJ2-1|NA|TRBV27
CASSSQSSYNEQFF
TGTGCCAGCAGTTCGCAGAGCTCCTACAATGAGCAGTTCTTC
>TRBD1|TRBJ1-1|NA|TRBV25-1
CASSPRDRVFTEAFF
TGTGCCAGCAGTCCGCGGGACAGAGTTTTCACTGAAGCTTTCTTT
>NA|TRBJ1-2|NA|TRBV29-1
CSVESGRDYTF
TGCAGCGTTGAATCCGGGAGGGACTACACCTTC
>NA|TRBJ2-3|once|TRBV5-5
CASSRTGGSTDTQYF
TGTGCCAGCAGTCGGACAGGAGGGTCCACAGATACGCAGTATTTT
>NA|TRBJ2-7|NA|TRBV6-5
CASSSPYAAPYEQYF
TGTGCCAGCAGTTCCCCTTATGCGGCCCCCTACGAGCAGTACTTC
>TRBD1|TRBJ1-1|NA|TRBV18
CASSRERQGNTEAFF
TGTGCCAGCTCACGCGAACGACAGGGGAACACTGAAGCTTTCTTT
>NA|TRBJ2-5|NA|TRBV15
CATSGRTGEVETQYF
TGTGCCACCAGCGGACGGACGGGGGAGGTGGAGACCCAGTACTTC
>NA|TRBJ1-2|once|TRBV30
CAWSPPPTARNYGYTF
TGTGCCTGGAGTCCACCCCCGACAGCACGGAACTATGGCTACACCTTC
>TRBD2|TRBJ2-3|NA|TRBV4-2
CASSEGLGDGTSLTDTQYF
TGTGCCAGCAGCGAAGGGTTGGGGGATGGGACTAGCCTCACAGATACGCAGTATTTT
>NA|TRBJ2-6|NA|TRBV28
CASTRAEYSSGANVLTF
TGTGCCAGCACCCGGGCAGAGTATTCCTCTGGGGCCAACGTCCTGACTTTC
>TRBD1|TRBJ2-7|few|TRBV10-2
CASDPGQGTYEQYF
TGCGCCAGCGATCCAGGACAGGGGACCTACGAGCAGTACTTC
>TRBD2|TRBJ2-1|NA|TRBV9
CASSVGPSGEQFF
TGTGCCAGCAGCGTAGGTCCTAGCGGAGAGCAGTTCTTC
>TRBD1|TRBJ1-4|NA|TRBV19
CASSSGQGVEKLFF
TGTGCCAGTAGTTCCGGACAGGGGGTAGAAAAACTGTTTTTT
>TRBD1|TRBJ1-5|NA|TRBV7-2
CASSQGYGTAYSNQPQHF
TGTGCCAGCAGCCAGGGATACGGGACAGCTTATAGCAATCAGCCCCAGCATTTT
>NA|TRBJ2-3|NA|TRBV27
CASSLLGGPRTDTQYF
TGTGCCAGCAGTTTGTTGGGGGGGCCTCGCACAGATACGCAGTATTTT
>NA|TRBJ1-4|NA|TRBV7-6
CASSSVTGAGELFF
TGTGCCAGCAGCTCGGTGACAGGCGCGGGAGAACTGTTTTTT
>NA|TRBJ2-1|NA|TRBV10-3
CATRGTDGTQTNEQFF
TGTGCCACCAGAGGGACGGATGGGACGCAGACCAATGAGCAGTTCTTC
>TRBD2|TRBJ2-1|NA|TRBV2
CASRTSGGNEQFF
TGTGCCAGCAGGACTAGCGGAGGGAATGAGCAGTTCTTC